This T cell receptor (beta chain) was captured by sequencing in a study of monozygotic twins with inflammatory bowel disease (dated by TCRdb to about 2019). In terms of the full investigation: A total of about 28 monozygotic twin pairs were included in the full study, comprising nine German pairs (four IBD-concordant, five IBD-discordant) and 19 IBD-discordant Danish pairs. The search for disease-associated traits relied mainly on comparing IBD patients with their genetically identical healthy co-twins within discordant pairs. Each individual had, on average, about 151 000 unique TCRalpha sequences and 181 000 unique TCRbeta sequences available for analysis. General study outcomes and caveats: Because patients were on differing immunosuppressive treatments, the repertoires may have picked up extra background noise and inter-individual variability. No single strong signal or clonotype linked to IBD turned up in the results, so the idea that one exists was not supported. Fewer clonotypes were shared with other individuals by IBD patients than by healthy twins, most markedly in patients showing signs of disease activity. Measured by the inverse Simpson index, TCRbeta repertoire diversity was lower in IBD patients than in their healthy co-twins. Repertoire similarity did not differ between concordant and discordant twins, which could be due to limited statistical power. Different T cell subtypes could not be distinguished in the analysis.

Taken from cysteine to phenylalanine, the CDR3 has 15 residues. Only the protein is available. CDR1 and CDR2 were assigned from the germline V gene (reference sequence) as DFQATT and SNEGSKA. Libraries were built with 5' RACE. Each TCR library was prepared from around 3,400 ng of total RNA. For each sample, cDNA was synthesized in eight separate reactions using SMARTScribe reverse transcriptase. During cDNA synthesis, template switching introduced unique molecular identifiers that contained a 6-nucleotide sample barcode. TCRalpha and TCRbeta cDNA was amplified in two nested PCRs of around 15 and 9 cycles, and bead purification was carried out after each PCR. Before amplification, the cDNA was both treated with uracil DNA-glycosylase and purified with the QIAquick PCR purification kit. The second PCR added Illumina TruSeq-compatible adapters along with sample-specific barcodes. Library quality and concentration were checked on TapeStation and Qubit, and libraries were pooled at around 5 ng each. The pooled libraries were sequenced with 2 x 100 bp reads and custom sequencing primers on an Illumina HiSeq2500 single-index Rapid Run. The paper's processing steps were these. MiGEC version 1.2.6 was used for UMI-based consensus assembly to correct PCR and sequencing errors. MiXCR version 2.1.1 handled V(D)J alignment, clonotype assembly and CDR3 extraction. To normalise gene usage, clonotype sharing and MAIT/NKT TCR abundance, the analysis used the top 1000, 10 000 and 20 000 clonotypes per sample. After downsampling to 27 000 UMIs, diversity was calculated as the inverse Simpson index using the vegan R package. Paired Mann-Whitney U tests were applied to discordant twin pairs, with Benjamini-Hochberg correction for multiple testing. Following reprocessing of the reads by TCRdb, the data hold one row per CDR3 protein sequence and no DNA is available. TCRdb's processing, not the authors', yielded these V and J calls. The sample table includes some 150,000 distinct CDR3 sequences. The ten biggest clones cover 2.4% of the sample.

With respect to this clonotype: Its recognized antigen is unknown.

From each donor, a roughly 2.5 ml peripheral blood sample was drawn into PAXgene tubes and stored at -80 degrees C. Total RNA was isolated from whole blood with the PAXgene blood miRNA kit on an automated QIAcube, without T cell sorting. Peripheral blood from monozygotic twin pairs who were concordant or discordant for inflammatory bowel disease underwent deep TCRalpha and TCRbeta repertoire profiling using unique molecular barcoding. Smoking habits were recorded for all twin pairs, with individuals classified as current, former or never smokers. The chain couples TRBV20-1 to TRBJ1-1; TCRdb picks TRBD1, but there is no DNA to check that call. What was sequenced was blood. The receptor was isolated from a human donor with ulcerative colitis or Crohn's disease, or a healthy co-twin of an affected twin (not recorded which). The CDR3 is CSARDAKQGNTEAFF.